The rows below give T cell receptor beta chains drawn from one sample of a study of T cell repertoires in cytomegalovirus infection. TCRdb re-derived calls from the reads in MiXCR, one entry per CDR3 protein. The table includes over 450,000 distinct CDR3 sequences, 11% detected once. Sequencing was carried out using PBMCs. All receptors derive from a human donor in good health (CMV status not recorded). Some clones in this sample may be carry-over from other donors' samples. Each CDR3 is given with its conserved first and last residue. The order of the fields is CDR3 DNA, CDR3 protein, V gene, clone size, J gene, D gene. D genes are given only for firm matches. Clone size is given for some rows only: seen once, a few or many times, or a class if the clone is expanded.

CDR3 DNA: TGTGCCAGCAGCTTCGGGGGGCTAGCGGGAGTGGCCCAGTACTTC
CDR3 protein: CASSFGGLAGVAQYF
V gene: TRBV11-2
clone size: many
J gene: TRBJ2-5
D gene: TRBD2

CDR3 DNA: TGTGCCAGCAGCTTAGACGGACAGGGGACCTACGAGCAGTACTTC
CDR3 protein: CASSLDGQGTYEQYF
V gene: TRBV11-2
clone size: many
J gene: TRBJ2-7
D gene: TRBD1

CDR3 DNA: TGTGCCAGCAGTGACCTCGAGGGTGGCAATCAGCCCCAGCATTTT
CDR3 protein: CASSDLEGGNQPQHF
V gene: TRBV6-1
clone size: many
J gene: TRBJ1-5
D gene: .

CDR3 DNA: TGTGCCAGTAGTATTGGGTCCCTCTCTGGGGCCAACGTCCTGACTTTC
CDR3 protein: CASSIGSLSGANVLTF
V gene: TRBV19
clone size: few
J gene: TRBJ2-6
D gene: .

CDR3 DNA: TGTGCCAGCAGCCATCCCAGGGGGCGAAATTCACCCCTCCACTTT
CDR3 protein: CASSHPRGRNSPLHF
V gene: TRBV5-5
clone size: many
J gene: TRBJ1-6
D gene: TRBD1

CDR3 DNA: TGTGCCAGCAGCCTCTCCGGGGGACTAGCGTTTCCCTACGAGCAGTACTTC
CDR3 protein: CASSLSGGLAFPYEQYF
V gene: TRBV7-9
clone size: many
J gene: TRBJ2-7
D gene: TRBD2

CDR3 DNA: TGTGCCAGCAGCTTAGCCAGCGGGAGCCACGAGCAGTACTTC
CDR3 protein: CASSLASGSHEQYF
V gene: TRBV7-8
clone size: many
J gene: TRBJ2-7
D gene: TRBD2

CDR3 DNA: TGTGCCAGCAGCCAAGGAGTAGGAGGCAACTATGGCTACACCTTC
CDR3 protein: CASSQGVGGNYGYTF
V gene: TRBV14
clone size: many
J gene: TRBJ1-2
D gene: .

CDR3 DNA: TGTGCCAGCAGCCTAGCTAGCGGGGGGGCCTACGAGCAGTACTTC
CDR3 protein: CASSLASGGAYEQYF
V gene: TRBV3-1
clone size: many
J gene: TRBJ2-7
D gene: TRBD2

CDR3 DNA: TGTGCCAGCAGCTTCGTGGGGGGGGACACTGAAGCTTTCTTT
CDR3 protein: CASSFVGGDTEAFF
V gene: TRBV5-4
clone size: .
J gene: TRBJ1-1
D gene: .

CDR3 DNA: TGTGCCAGCAGCACCTTGGACTCCGGGACAGGTTACAATGAGCAGTTCTTC
CDR3 protein: CASSTLDSGTGYNEQFF
V gene: TRBV5-4
clone size: .
J gene: TRBJ2-1
D gene: TRBD1

CDR3 DNA: TGTGCCAGCAGCCAAACTGGAAACACCATATATTTT
CDR3 protein: CASSQTGNTIYF
V gene: TRBV3-1
clone size: few
J gene: TRBJ1-3
D gene: .

CDR3 DNA: TGTGCCAGCAGCTTAGATGGGTGGTACAGGGGTCCCTCTAGCAATCAGCCCCAGCATTTT
CDR3 protein: CASSLDGWYRGPSSNQPQHF
V gene: TRBV7-2
clone size: many
J gene: TRBJ1-5
D gene: TRBD1

CDR3 DNA: TGTGCCAGCAGCGGATGGGCGGGAGTCTCCTACAATGAGCAGTTCTTC
CDR3 protein: CASSGWAGVSYNEQFF
V gene: TRBV9
clone size: many
J gene: TRBJ2-1
D gene: TRBD2

CDR3 DNA: TGCGCCAGCAGCTTGGCCGGTCAGGCTTACAATGAGCAGTTCTTC
CDR3 protein: CASSLAGQAYNEQFF
V gene: TRBV5-1
clone size: many
J gene: TRBJ2-1
D gene: .

CDR3 DNA: TGTGCCAGTAGTGCCACGAATAAACTACCCTCCTACGAGCAGTACTTC
CDR3 protein: CASSATNKLPSYEQYF
V gene: TRBV19
clone size: .
J gene: TRBJ2-7
D gene: .

CDR3 DNA: TGTGCCAGCAGTCCCTCGGCAGCGGGGGGGTGGACCGGGGAGCTGTTTTTT
CDR3 protein: CASSPSAAGGWTGELFF
V gene: TRBV12-3/TRBV12-4
clone size: many
J gene: TRBJ2-2
D gene: TRBD2

CDR3 DNA: TGTGCCAGCAGCCAAAGCGGGGGCACAGATACGCAGTATTTT
CDR3 protein: CASSQSGGTDTQYF
V gene: TRBV7-3
clone size: .
J gene: TRBJ2-3
D gene: TRBD2

CDR3 DNA: TGTGCCAGCAGCTCTAGCGGCGCCATGTACTCCTACGAGCAGTACTTC
CDR3 protein: CASSSSGAMYSYEQYF
V gene: TRBV7-2
clone size: many
J gene: TRBJ2-7
D gene: TRBD2

CDR3 DNA: TGTGCCATCAGAGACAGGGGCTTAGGGGATGAGCAGTTCTTC
CDR3 protein: CAIRDRGLGDEQFF
V gene: TRBV10-3
clone size: .
J gene: TRBJ2-1
D gene: TRBD1

CDR3 DNA: TGTGCCAGCTGCCGGACTAGGACAGATACGCAGTATTTT
CDR3 protein: CASCRTRTDTQYF
V gene: TRBV6-1
clone size: many
J gene: TRBJ2-3
D gene: TRBD2

CDR3 DNA: TGTGCCACCAGTGACGGACCAACACTCGTATACTTC
CDR3 protein: CATSDGPTLVYF
V gene: TRBV24-1
clone size: many
J gene: TRBJ2-5
D gene: .

CDR3 DNA: TGTGCCACCAGTGACCGCCGTCGGAACAATGAGCAGTTCTTC
CDR3 protein: CATSDRRRNNEQFF
V gene: TRBV24-1
clone size: many
J gene: TRBJ2-1
D gene: .

CDR3 DNA: TGTGCCAGCAGCTTGGCCAGGACTAGCGGGAGGGGAAACACCGGGGAGCTGTTTTTT
CDR3 protein: CASSLARTSGRGNTGELFF
V gene: TRBV5-4
clone size: .
J gene: TRBJ2-2
D gene: TRBD2

CDR3 DNA: TGCAGTGCTCGGACAGGGAACAATGAGCAGTTCTTC
CDR3 protein: CSARTGNNEQFF
V gene: TRBV20-1
clone size: few
J gene: TRBJ2-1
D gene: TRBD1

CDR3 DNA: TGCAGTGCGGGCGTGGGAGGAGGGGAGACCCAGTACTTC
CDR3 protein: CSAGVGGGETQYF
V gene: TRBV20-1
clone size: .
J gene: TRBJ2-5
D gene: .